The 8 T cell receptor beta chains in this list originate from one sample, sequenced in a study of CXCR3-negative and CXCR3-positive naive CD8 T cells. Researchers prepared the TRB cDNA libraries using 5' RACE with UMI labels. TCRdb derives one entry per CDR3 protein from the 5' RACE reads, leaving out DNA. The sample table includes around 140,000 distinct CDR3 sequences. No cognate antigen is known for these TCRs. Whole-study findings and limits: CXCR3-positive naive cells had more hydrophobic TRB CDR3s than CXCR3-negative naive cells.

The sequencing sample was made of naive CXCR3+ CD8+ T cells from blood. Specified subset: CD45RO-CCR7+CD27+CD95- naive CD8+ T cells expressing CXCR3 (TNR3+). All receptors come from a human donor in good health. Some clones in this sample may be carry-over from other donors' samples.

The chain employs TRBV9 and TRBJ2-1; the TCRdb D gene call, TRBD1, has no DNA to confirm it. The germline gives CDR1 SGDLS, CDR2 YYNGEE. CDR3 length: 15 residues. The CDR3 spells CASSGTVVPYNEQFF.

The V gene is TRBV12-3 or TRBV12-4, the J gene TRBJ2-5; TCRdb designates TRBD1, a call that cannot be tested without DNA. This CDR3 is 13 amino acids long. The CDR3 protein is CASSPYLKETQYF.

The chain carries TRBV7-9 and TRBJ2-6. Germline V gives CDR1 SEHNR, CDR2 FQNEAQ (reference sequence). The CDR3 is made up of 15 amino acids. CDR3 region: CASSKQGSGANVLTF.

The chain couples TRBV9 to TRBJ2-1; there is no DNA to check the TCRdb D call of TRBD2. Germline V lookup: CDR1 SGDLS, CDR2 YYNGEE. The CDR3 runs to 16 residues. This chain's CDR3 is CASSVQSGDPYNEQFF.

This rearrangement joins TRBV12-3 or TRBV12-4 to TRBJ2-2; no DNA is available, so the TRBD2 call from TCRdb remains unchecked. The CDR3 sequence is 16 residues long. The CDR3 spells CASSSASGSRSGELFF.

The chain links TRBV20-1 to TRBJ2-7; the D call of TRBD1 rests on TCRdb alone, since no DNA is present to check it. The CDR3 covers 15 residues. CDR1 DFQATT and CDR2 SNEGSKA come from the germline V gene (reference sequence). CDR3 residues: CSASPYGDRGYEQYF.

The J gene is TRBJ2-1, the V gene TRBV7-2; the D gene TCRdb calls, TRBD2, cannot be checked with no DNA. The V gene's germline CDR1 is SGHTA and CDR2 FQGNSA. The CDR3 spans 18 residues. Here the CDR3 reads CASSLAGSSGSSYNEQFF. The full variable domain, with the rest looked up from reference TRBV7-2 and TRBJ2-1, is GAGVSQSPSNKVTEKGKDVELRCDPISGHTALYWYRQSLGQGLEFLIYFQGNSAPDKSGLPSDRFSAERTGGSVSTLTIQRTQQEDSAVYLCASSLAGSSGSSYNEQFFGPGTRLTVL.

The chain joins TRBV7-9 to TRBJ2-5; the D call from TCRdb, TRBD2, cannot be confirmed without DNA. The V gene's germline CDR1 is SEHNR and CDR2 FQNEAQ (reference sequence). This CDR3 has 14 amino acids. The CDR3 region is CASSPTLALETQYF.